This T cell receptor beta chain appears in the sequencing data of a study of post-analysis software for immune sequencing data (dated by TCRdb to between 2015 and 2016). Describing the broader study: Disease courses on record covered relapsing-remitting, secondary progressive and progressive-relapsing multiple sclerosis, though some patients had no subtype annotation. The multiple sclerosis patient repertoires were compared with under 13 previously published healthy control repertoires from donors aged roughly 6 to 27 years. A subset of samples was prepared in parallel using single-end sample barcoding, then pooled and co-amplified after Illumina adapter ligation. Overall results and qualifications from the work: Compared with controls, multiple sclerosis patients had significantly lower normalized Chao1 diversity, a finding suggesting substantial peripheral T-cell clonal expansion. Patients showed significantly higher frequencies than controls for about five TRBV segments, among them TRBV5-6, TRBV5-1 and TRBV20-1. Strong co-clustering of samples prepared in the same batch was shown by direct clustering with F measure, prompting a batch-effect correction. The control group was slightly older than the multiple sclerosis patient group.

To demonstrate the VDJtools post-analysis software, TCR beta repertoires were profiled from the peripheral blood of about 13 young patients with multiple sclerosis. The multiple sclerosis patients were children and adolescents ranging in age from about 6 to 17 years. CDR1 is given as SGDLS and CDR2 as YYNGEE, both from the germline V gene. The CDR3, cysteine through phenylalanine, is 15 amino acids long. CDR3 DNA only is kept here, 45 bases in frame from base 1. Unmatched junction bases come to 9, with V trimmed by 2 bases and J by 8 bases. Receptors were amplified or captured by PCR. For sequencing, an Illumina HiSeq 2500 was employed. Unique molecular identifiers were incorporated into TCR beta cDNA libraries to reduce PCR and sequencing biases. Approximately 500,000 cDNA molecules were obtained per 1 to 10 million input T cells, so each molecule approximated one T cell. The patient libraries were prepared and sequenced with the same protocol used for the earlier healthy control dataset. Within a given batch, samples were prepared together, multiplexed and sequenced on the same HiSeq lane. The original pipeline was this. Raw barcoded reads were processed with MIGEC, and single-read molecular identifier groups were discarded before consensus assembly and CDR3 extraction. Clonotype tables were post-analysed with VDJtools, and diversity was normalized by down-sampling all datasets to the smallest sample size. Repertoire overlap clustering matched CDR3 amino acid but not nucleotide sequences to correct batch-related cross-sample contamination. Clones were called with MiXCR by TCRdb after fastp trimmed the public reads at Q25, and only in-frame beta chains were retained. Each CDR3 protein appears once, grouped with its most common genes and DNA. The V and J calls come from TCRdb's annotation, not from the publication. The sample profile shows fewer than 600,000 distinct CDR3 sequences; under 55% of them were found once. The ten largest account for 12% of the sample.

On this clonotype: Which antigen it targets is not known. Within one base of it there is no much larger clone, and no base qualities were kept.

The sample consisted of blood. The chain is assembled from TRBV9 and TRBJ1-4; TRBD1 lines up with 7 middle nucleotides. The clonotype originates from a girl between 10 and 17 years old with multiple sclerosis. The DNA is TGTGCCAGCAGCGTCAACTGGGACAGCCAAGAAAAACTGTTTTTT. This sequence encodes CASSVNWDSQEKLFF. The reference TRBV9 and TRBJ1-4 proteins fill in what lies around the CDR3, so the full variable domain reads DSGVTQTPKHLITATGQRVTLRCSPRSGDLSVYWYQQSLDQGLQFLIQYYNGEERAKGNILERFSAQQFPDLHSELNLSSLELGDSALYFCASSVNWDSQEKLFFGSGTQLSVL.